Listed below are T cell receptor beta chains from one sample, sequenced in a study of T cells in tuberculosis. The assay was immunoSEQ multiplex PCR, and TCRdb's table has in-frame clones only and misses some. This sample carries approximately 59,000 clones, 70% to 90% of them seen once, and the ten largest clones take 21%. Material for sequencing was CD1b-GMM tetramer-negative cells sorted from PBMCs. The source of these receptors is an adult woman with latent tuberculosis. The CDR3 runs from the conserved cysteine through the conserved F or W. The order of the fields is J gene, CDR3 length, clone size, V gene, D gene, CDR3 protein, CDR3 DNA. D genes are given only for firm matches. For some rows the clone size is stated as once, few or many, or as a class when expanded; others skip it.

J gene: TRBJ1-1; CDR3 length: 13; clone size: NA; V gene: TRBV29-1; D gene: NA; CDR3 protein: CSVVTGRGDEAFF; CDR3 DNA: TGCAGCGTTGTGACTGGCAGGGGAGATGAAGCTTTCTTT
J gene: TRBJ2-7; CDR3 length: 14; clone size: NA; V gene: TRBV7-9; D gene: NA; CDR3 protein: CASSSRDSTYEQYF; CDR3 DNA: TGTGCCAGCAGCTCCCGGGACTCAACCTACGAGCAGTACTTC
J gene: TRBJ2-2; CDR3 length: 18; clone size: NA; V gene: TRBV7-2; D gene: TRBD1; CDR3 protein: CASSLVPDRDGSSGELFF; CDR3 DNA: TGTGCCAGCAGCTTAGTTCCGGACAGGGATGGTTCGAGCGGGGAGCTGTTTTTT
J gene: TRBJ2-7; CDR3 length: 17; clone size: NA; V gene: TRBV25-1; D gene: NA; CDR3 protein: CASSEGPRAGRVTEQYF; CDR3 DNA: TGTGCCAGCAGTGAAGGTCCGCGGGCGGGTAGGGTTACCGAGCAGTACTTC
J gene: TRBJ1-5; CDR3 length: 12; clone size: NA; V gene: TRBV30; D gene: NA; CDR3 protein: CAWSAVEEPQHF; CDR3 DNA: TGTGCCTGGAGTGCGGTAGAAGAGCCCCAGCATTTT
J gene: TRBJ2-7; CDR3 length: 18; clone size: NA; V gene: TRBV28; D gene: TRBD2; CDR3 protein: CASSFLGLAGKSSYEQYF; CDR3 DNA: TGTGCCAGCAGTTTTTTAGGACTAGCGGGAAAAAGCTCCTACGAGCAGTACTTC
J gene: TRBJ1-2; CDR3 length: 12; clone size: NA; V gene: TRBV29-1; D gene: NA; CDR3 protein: CSVRQGVYGYTF; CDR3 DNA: TGCAGCGTTCGTCAGGGCGTCTATGGCTACACCTTC
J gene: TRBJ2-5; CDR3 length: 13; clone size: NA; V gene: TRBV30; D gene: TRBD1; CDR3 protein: CAWSETGVETQYF; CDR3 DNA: TGTGCCTGGAGCGAGACAGGGGTAGAGACCCAGTACTTC
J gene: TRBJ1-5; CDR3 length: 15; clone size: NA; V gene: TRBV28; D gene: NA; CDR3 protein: CASSINTGRKQPQHF; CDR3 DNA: TGTGCCAGCAGTATCAACACAGGGCGAAAGCAGCCCCAGCATTTT
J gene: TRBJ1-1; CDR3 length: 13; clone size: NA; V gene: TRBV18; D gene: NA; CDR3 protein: CASSPLENTEAFF; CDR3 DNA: TGTGCCAGCTCACCACTAGAAAACACTGAAGCTTTCTTT
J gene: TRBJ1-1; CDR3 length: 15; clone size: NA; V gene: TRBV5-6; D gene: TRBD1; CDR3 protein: CASSFLAGGGTEAFF; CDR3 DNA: TGTGCCAGCAGCTTCCTGGCAGGGGGAGGTACTGAAGCTTTCTTT
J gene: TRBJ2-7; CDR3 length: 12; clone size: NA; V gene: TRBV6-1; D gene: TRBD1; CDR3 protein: CASQGALNEQYF; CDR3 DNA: TGTGCCTCTCAGGGGGCCCTGAACGAGCAGTACTTC
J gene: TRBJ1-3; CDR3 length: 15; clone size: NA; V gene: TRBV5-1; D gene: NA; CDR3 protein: CASSSAVDTGNTIYF; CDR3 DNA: TGCGCCAGCAGCTCGGCCGTAGACACTGGAAACACCATATATTTT
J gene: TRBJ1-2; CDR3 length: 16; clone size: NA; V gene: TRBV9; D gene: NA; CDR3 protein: CASSALAGAQTYRYTF; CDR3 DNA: TGTGCCAGCAGCGCATTAGCAGGGGCGCAGACCTATCGCTACACCTTC
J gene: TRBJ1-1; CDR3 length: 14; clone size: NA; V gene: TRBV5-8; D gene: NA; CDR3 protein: CASSAAGGSTEAFF; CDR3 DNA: TGTGCCAGCAGCGCCGCCGGGGGATCCACTGAAGCTTTCTTT
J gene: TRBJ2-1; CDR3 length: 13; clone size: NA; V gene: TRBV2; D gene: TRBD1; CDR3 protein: CASLRQGVNEQFF; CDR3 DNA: TGTGCCAGCTTACGACAGGGGGTGAATGAGCAGTTCTTC
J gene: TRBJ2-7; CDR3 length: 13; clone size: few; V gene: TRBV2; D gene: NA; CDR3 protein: CASSQGRASQQYF; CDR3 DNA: TGTGCCAGCAGCCAAGGTCGAGCGTCCCAGCAGTACTTC
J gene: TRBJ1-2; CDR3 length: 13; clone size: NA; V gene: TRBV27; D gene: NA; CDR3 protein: CASTQNPNYGYTF; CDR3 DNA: TGTGCCAGCACTCAGAACCCTAACTATGGCTACACCTTC
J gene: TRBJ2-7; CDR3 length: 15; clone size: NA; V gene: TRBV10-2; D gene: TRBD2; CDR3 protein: CASSESGTSLYEQYF; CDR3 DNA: TGCGCCAGCAGTGAGTCCGGGACTAGCCTCTACGAGCAGTACTTC
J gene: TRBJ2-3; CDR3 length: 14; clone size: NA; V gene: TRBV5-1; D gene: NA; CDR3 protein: CASSTGQDTDTQYF; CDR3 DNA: TGCGCCAGCAGCACAGGGCAGGACACAGATACGCAGTATTTT
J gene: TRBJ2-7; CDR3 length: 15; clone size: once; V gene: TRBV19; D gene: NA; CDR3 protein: CASSIDLRTVYEQYF; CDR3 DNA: TGTGCCAGTAGTATAGATCTCAGGACAGTCTACGAGCAGTACTTC
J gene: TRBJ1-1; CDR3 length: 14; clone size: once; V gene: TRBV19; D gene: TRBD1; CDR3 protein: CASSMTGRGTEAFF; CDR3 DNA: TGTGCCAGTAGTATGACAGGGCGGGGCACTGAAGCTTTCTTT
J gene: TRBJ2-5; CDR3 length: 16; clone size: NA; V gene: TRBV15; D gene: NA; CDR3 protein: CATSGTRGKVGETQYF; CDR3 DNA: TGTGCCACCAGCGGGACACGGGGAAAGGTGGGAGAGACCCAGTACTTC
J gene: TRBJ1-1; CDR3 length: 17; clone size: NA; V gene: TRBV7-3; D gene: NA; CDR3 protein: CASSSWAPGLGNTEAFF; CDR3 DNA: TGTGCCAGCAGCTCCTGGGCACCCGGATTAGGAAACACTGAAGCTTTCTTT
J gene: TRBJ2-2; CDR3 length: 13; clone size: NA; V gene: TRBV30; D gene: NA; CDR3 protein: CAWSVQGIGELFF; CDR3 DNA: TGTGCCTGGAGTGTTCAGGGGATCGGGGAGCTGTTTTTT
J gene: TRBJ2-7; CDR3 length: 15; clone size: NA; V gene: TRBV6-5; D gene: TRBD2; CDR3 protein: CASTLGVAGGYEQYF; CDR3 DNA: TGTGCCAGCACCCTGGGGGTAGCGGGAGGGTACGAGCAGTACTTC
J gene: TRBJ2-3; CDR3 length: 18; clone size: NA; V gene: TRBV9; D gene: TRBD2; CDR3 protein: CASSVEVGLATIYSTQYF; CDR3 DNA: TGTGCCAGCAGCGTAGAAGTGGGACTAGCGACGATCTATAGTACGCAGTATTTT
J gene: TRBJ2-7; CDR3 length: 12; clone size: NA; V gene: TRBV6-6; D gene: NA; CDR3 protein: CASSLSSYEQYF; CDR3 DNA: TGTGCCAGCAGCCTGAGCTCCTACGAGCAGTACTTC
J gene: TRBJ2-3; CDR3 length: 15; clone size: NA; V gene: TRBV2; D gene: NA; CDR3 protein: CASRAGGLSTDTQYF; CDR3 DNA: TGTGCCAGCAGGGCAGGTGGCCTGAGCACAGATACGCAGTATTTT
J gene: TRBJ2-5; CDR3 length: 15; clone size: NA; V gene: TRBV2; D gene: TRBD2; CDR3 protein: CASSEEGGNQETQYF; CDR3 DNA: TGTGCCAGCAGTGAAGAGGGAGGGAACCAAGAGACCCAGTACTTC
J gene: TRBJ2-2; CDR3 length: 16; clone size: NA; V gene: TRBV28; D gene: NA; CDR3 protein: CASSPPSVTNTGELFF; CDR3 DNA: TGTGCCAGCAGTCCACCTAGCGTAACGAACACCGGGGAGCTGTTTTTT
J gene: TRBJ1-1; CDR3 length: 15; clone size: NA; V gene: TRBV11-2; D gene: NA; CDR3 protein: CASSPWGRGFIEAFF; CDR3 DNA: TGTGCCAGCAGCCCCTGGGGGCGCGGATTTATTGAAGCTTTCTTT
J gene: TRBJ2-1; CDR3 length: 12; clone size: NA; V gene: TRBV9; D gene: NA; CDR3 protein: CASSVGSNEQFF; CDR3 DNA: TGTGCCAGCAGCGTAGGGAGCAATGAGCAGTTCTTC
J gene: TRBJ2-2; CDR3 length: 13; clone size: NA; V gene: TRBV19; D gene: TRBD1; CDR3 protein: CASSYRGPGELFF; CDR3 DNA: TGTGCCAGTAGTTACAGGGGGCCCGGGGAGCTGTTTTTT
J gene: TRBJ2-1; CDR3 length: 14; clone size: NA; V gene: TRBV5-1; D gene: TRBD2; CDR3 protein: CASSLSGSHDEQFF; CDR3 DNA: TGCGCCAGCAGCTTAAGCGGGAGTCATGATGAGCAGTTCTTC
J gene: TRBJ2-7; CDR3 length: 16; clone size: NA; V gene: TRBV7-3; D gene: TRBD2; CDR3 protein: CASSSLAGGRVNEQYF; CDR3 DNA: TGTGCCAGCAGCTCCTTAGCGGGGGGGAGGGTGAACGAGCAGTACTTC
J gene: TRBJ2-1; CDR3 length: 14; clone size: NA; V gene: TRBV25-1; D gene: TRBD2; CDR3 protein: CASSEAGLAGGRFF; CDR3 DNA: TGTGCCAGCAGTGAGGCGGGACTAGCGGGAGGGCGGTTCTTC
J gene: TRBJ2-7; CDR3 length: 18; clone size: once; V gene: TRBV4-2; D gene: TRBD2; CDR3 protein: CASSQDLWRAGAAYEQYF; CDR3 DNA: TGTGCCAGCAGCCAAGATCTTTGGAGAGCGGGGGCGGCATACGAGCAGTACTTC
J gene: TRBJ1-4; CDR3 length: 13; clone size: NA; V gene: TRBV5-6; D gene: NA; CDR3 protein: CASSEYENEKLFF; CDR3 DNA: TGTGCCAGCAGCGAGTACGAGAATGAAAAACTGTTTTTT
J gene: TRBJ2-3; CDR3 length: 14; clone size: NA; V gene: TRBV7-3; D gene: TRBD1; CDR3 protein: CASSSGQVLDTQYF; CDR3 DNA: TGTGCCAGCAGCTCGGGACAGGTACTCGATACGCAGTATTTT